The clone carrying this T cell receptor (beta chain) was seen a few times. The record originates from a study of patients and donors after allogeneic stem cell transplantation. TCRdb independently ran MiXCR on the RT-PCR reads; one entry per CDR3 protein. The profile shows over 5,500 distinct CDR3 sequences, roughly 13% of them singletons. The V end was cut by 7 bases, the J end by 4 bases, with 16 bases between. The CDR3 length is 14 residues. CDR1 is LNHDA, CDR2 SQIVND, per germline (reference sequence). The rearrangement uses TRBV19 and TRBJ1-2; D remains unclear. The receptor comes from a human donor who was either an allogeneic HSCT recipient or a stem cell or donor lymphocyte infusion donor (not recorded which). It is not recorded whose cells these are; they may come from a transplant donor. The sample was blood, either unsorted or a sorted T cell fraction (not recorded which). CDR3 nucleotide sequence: TGTGCCAGTACCGCGCGGGAGGGTCTCTATGGCTACACCTTC. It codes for CASTAREGLYGYTF.